What follows is one TCR beta chain and its context. Its cognate antigen is unknown. This sample was included in a study of monozygotic twins with inflammatory bowel disease. Study-wide results and limits: Possibly because of limited power, concordant and discordant twins showed no difference in repertoire similarity. IBD-affected twins scored below their healthy co-twins in TCRbeta diversity (inverse Simpson).

Used for each TCR library was roughly 3,300 ng of total RNA. Using the 5' RACE reads, TCRdb records one entry per CDR3 protein without DNA. The sample table sets out some 89,000 distinct CDR3 sequences. Material for sequencing was blood. The origin of this receptor is a human donor with ulcerative colitis or Crohn's disease, or a healthy co-twin of an affected twin (not recorded which).

Here the CDR3 reads CASSSPRTGTGSSYEQYF. The chain combines TRBV11-1 with TRBJ2-7; with no DNA, the TCRdb D assignment of TRBD1 cannot be verified. Germline V gene sequence: CDR1 SGHAT, CDR2 FQDESV (reference sequence). This CDR3 is built from 18 residues. The variable domain in full, completed from reference TRBV11-1 and TRBJ2-7, reads EAEVAQSPRYKITEKSQAVAFWCDPISGHATLYWYRQILGQGPELLVQFQDESVVDDSQLPKDRFSAERLKGVDSTLKIQPAELGDSAMYLCASSSPRTGTGSSYEQYFGPGTRLTVT.